The 6 T cell receptor beta chains in this list originate from one sample, sequenced in a study of T-cell reconstitution after alpha-beta-depleted transplantation in children. A library of TCRbeta sequences, prepared with unique molecular identifiers, was generated. TCRdb re-called the PCR reads through MiXCR, storing one row per CDR3 protein. The table shows around 300,000 distinct CDR3 sequences, with more than 9% occurring only once. Sequenced here: peripheral blood, sampled 180 days after TCRalphabeta/CD19-depleted stem cell transplant. Receptor source: a male patient aged 2-10 years who had a stem cell transplant for chronic granulomatous disease, so the T cells may come from the graft donor.

This clonotype has at least ten counts. V and J are TRBV6-1 and TRBJ2-1; D is ambiguous. The germline V and J ends were trimmed by 1 base and 8 bases, with 6 bases remaining between them. Germline lookup yields CDR1 MNHNS and CDR2 SASEGT. The CDR3 is 12 residues long. The CDR3, as DNA: TGTGCCAGCAGTGAAGGTGGCCATGAGCAGTTCTTC. It yields the protein CASSEGGHEQFF.

There are a few counts of this clonotype. The V call is TRBV12-3 or TRBV12-4, the J call TRBJ2-5, with 11 nucleotides matching TRBD2. Unmatched junction bases numbered 11, after V lost 3 bases and J lost 5 bases. The CDR3 is 17 amino acids. The CDR3 reads CASSLMLAGGRFETQYF. In DNA form, the CDR3 reads TGTGCCAGCAGTTTGATGTTAGCGGGGGGGCGTTTTGAGACCCAGTACTTC.

The V call is TRBV18, the J call TRBJ2-1, with TRBD1 identical over 9 bases. J was trimmed by 0 bases and V by 0 bases; bases with no gene match: 3. The V gene's germline CDR1 is KGHSH and CDR2 LQKENI. The CDR3 totals 17 residues. The CDR3 region has the DNA TGTGCCAGCTCACCACCGGACAGGGGTAGCTCCTACAATGAGCAGTTCTTC. Translating gives CASSPPDRGSSYNEQFF.

This clonotype was counted at least ten times. The chain joins TRBV28 to TRBJ1-3; D is perhaps TRBD1 (5 bases). Germline-derived CDR1 and CDR2 are MDHEN and SYDVKM. The CDR3 runs 14 residues. V gave up 3 bases and J gave up 2 bases, with 8 bases separating them. The CDR3 coding sequence is TGTGCCAGCAGTTTTGAGGGGCCTGGAAACACCATATATTTT. Encoded protein: CASSFEGPGNTIYF.

This chain uses TRBV19 with TRBJ1-2; unclear D gene. V was cut by 3 bases and J by 4 bases, with 6 bases left in between. The CDR3 is made up of 12 amino acids. The germline V gene encodes CDR1 LNHDA and CDR2 SQIVND (reference sequence). CDR3 amino acids: CASSISVYGYTF. CDR3 sequence (DNA): TGTGCCAGTAGTATTTCAGTCTATGGCTACACCTTC.

The table lists this clonotype with many counts. This sequence joins TRBV29-1 and TRBJ2-3; no clear D gene. This CDR3 is 19 amino acids long. V shed 0 bases and J shed 3 bases, with 25 bases lying between them. The germline gives CDR1 SQVTM, CDR2 ANQGSEA. The CDR3 DNA is TGCAGCGTTGAAGACACAGTGCCTTCCGCGACTCTCTGGACAGATACGCAGTATTTT. Encoded protein: CSVEDTVPSATLWTDTQYF.